The sequence of this T cell receptor (beta chain) was determined in a study of shared clonotypes between healthy human individuals. Whole-study results and caveats: A few donors had around 5.2% of their naive CD4 clonotypes in common.

Germline loops: CDR1 SGHTA, CDR2 FQGNSA. This CDR3 has 16 residues. Trimming took 5 bases from V and 7 from J; bases not matched to a gene: 13. A word on this clone: Its cognate antigen is unknown.

Genomic DNA from each subset was divided evenly over several immunoSEQ plates. Assay used: immunoSEQ multiplex PCR; TCRdb lists only in-frame clones, some missing. The sample has millions of clones, 85% to 95% seen once. The TCR originated in a man younger than 35 in good health. Specimen: naive CD4+ T cells sorted from blood. Stated subset: CD45RA+ positively selected. The V and J genes are TRBV7-2 and TRBJ2-1; the match to TRBD2 covers 8 bases. CDR3 in amino acids: CASSGITSGHGNEQFF. In nucleotides, the CDR3 is TGTGCCAGCAGCGGAATTACTAGCGGACACGGGAATGAGCAGTTCTTC.